A single T cell receptor beta chain is shown here with its context. This sample is part of a study of blood T cell repertoires in COVID-19. Study summary: Samples came from the United States, Italy and Spain, spanning acute and convalescent COVID-19. Sample material is recorded as cDNA or gDNA derived from T cells, B-cell-depleted T cells, or PBMCs.

As processed by the authors: Reference gene primer amplification gave nucleated cell count estimates. The repertoire was sequenced with immunoSEQ multiplex PCR; TCRdb's copy has only in-frame clones and lacks some. D and trimming were read from the DNA, whereas the V and J calls and clone size are those reported in that table. The sample holds tens of thousands of clones, around 80% seen once. The CDR3 is 13 residues long. The germline CDR1 and CDR2 sequences are LNHDA and SQIVND (reference sequence). Between the trimmed V and J ends, which lost 6 bases and 8 bases, there was a span of 16 bases. The specimen was peripheral blood. The gene calls are TRBV19 and TRBJ1-2, with D perhaps TRBD1 (6 bases). This receptor was taken from a man at least 80 years old with acute or convalescent COVID-19. The CDR3 DNA follows: TGTGCCAGTAGCCGGAGAACAGGGAACGGCTACACCTTC. It codes for CASSRRTGNGYTF. Variable domain in full (rest from reference TRBV19 and TRBJ1-2): DGGITQSPKYLFRKEGQNVTLSCEQNLNHDAMYWYRQDPGQGLRLIYYSQIVNDFQKGDIAEGYSVSREKKESFPLTVTSAQKNPTAFYLCASSRRTGNGYTFGSGTRLTVV.